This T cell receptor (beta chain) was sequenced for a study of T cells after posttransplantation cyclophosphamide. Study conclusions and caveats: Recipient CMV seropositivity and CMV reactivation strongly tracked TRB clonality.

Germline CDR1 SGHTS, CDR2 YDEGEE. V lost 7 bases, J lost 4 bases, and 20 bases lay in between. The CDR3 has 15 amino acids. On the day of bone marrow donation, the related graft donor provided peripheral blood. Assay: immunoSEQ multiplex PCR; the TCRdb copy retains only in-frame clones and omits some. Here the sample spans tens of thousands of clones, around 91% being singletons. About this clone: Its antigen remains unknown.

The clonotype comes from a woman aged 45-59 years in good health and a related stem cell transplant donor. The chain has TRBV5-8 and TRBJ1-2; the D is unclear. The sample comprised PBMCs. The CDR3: CASPGRAGLFYGYTF. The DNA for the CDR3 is TGTGCCAGCCCTGGGAGAGCCGGACTCTTCTATGGCTACACCTTC.